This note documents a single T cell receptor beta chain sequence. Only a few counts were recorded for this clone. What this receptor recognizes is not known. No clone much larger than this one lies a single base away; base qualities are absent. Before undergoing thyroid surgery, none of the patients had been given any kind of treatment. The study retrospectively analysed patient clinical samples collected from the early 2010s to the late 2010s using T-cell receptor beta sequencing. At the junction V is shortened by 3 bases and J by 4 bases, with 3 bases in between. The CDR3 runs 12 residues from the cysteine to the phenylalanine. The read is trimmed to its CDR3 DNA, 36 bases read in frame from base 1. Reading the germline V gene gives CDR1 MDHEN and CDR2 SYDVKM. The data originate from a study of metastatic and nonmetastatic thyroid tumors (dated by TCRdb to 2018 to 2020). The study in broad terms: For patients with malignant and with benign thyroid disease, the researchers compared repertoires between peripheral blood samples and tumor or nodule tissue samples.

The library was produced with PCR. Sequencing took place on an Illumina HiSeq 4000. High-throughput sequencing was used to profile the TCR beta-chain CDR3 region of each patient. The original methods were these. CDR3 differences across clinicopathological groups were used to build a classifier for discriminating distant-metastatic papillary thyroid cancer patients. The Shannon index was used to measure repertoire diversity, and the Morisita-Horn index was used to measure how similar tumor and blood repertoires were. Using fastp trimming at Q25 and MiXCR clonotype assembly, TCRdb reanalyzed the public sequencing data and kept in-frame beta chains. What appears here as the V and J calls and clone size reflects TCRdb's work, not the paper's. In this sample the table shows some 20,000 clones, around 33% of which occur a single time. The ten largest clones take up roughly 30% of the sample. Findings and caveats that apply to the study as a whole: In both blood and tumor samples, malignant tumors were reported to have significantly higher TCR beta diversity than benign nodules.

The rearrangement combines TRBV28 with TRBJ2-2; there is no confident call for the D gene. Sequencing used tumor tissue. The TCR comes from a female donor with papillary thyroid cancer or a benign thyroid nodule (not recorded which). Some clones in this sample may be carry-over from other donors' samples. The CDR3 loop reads CASSFVTGELFF. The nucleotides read TGTGCCAGCAGTTTCGTCACCGGGGAGCTGTTTTTT.